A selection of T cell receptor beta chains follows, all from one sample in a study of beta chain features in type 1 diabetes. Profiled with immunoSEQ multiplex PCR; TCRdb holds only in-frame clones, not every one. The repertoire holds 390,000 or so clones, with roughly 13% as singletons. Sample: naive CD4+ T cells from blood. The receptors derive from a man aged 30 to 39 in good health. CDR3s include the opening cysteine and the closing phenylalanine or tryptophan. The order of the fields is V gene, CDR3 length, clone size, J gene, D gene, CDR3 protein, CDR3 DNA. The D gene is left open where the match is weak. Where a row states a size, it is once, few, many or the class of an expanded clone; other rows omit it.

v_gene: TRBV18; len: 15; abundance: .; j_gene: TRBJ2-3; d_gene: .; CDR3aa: CASSPASGLADTQYF; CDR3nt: TGTGCCAGCTCACCAGCTAGTGGGTTGGCAGATACGCAGTATTTT
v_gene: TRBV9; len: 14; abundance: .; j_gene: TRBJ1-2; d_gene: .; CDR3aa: CASSVASSGDGYTF; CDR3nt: TGTGCCAGCAGCGTAGCCTCAAGCGGAGATGGCTACACCTTC
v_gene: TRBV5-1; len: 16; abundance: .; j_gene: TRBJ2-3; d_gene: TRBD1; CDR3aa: CASSLGSGQFTDTQYF; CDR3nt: TGCGCCAGCAGCTTGGGTTCGGGACAGTTCACAGATACGCAGTATTTT
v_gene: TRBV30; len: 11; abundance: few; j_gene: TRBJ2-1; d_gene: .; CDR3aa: CAWRSSPLLFF; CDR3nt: TGTGCCTGGAGAAGTAGCCCCCTTCTGTTCTTC
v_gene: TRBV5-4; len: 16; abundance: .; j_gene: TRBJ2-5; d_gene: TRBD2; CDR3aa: CASSPGLAGGPETQYF; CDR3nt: TGTGCCAGCAGTCCCGGACTAGCGGGAGGGCCAGAGACCCAGTACTTC
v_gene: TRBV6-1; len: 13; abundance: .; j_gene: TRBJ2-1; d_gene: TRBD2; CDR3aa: CASVWTSGFNPFF; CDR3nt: TGTGCCAGCGTATGGACTAGCGGCTTCAACCCGTTCTTC
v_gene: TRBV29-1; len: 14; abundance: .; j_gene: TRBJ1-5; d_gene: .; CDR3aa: CSVGEPGMGQPQHF; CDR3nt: TGCAGCGTTGGAGAACCAGGGATGGGGCAGCCCCAGCATTTT
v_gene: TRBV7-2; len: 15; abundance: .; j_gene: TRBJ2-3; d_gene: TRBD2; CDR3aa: CASGVRAGGPDTQYF; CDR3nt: TGTGCCAGCGGAGTAAGAGCGGGGGGGCCCGATACGCAGTATTTT
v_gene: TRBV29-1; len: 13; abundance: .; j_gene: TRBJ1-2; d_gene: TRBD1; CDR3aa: CSVRGTGAYGYTF; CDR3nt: TGCAGCGTTCGGGGGACAGGTGCCTATGGCTACACCTTC
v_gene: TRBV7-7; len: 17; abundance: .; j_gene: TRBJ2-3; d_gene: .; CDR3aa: CASSSGGTPQSTDTQYF; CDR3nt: TGTGCTAGCAGCTCTGGGGGGACTCCACAATCCACAGATACGCAGTATTTT
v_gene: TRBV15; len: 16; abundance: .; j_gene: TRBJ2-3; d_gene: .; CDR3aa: CATSRSPGERTDTQYF; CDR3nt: TGTGCCACCAGCAGATCACCGGGGGAGCGCACAGATACGCAGTATTTT
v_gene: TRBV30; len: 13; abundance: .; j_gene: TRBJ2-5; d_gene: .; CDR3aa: CAWSSGAGETQYF; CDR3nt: TGTGCCTGGAGTTCGGGGGCTGGGGAGACCCAGTACTTC
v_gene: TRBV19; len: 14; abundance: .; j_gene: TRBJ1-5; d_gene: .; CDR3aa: CASIGQGGNQPQHF; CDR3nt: TGTGCCAGTATAGGGCAGGGCGGCAATCAGCCCCAGCATTTT
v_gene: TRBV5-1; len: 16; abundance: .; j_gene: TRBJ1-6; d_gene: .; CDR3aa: CASSLDQRGTMSPLHF; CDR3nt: TGCGCCAGCAGCTTGGACCAGAGGGGGACAATGTCACCCCTCCACTTT
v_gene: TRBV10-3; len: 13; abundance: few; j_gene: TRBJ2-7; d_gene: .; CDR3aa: CAITGTMTYEQYF; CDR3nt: TGTGCCATCACCGGGACGATGACCTACGAGCAGTACTTC
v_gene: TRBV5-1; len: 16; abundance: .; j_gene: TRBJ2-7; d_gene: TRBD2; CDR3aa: CASSPGTSGGTYEQYF; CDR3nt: TGCGCCAGCAGCCCTGGGACTAGCGGGGGGACCTACGAGCAGTACTTC
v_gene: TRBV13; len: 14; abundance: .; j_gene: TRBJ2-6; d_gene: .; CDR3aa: CASSKAGGANGLTF; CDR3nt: TGTGCCAGCAGCAAAGCTGGTGGGGCCAACGGCCTGACTTTC
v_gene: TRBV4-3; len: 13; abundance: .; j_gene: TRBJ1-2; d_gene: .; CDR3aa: CASSPRDLGGYTF; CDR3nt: TGCGCCAGCAGCCCCCGGGACCTGGGAGGCTACACCTTC
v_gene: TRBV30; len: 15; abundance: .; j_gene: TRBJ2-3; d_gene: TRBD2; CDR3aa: CAWSKSGSNADTQYF; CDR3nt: TGTGCCTGGAGTAAAAGCGGGAGTAATGCAGATACGCAGTATTTT
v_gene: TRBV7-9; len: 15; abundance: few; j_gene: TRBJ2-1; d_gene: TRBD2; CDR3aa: CASSARRVGREEQFF; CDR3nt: TGTGCCAGCAGCGCCCGAAGGGTAGGGAGGGAAGAGCAGTTCTTC
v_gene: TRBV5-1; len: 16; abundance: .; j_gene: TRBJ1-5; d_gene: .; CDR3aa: CASSLVGRPSNQPQHF; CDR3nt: TGCGCCAGCAGCTTGGTTGGCAGACCAAGCAATCAGCCCCAGCATTTT
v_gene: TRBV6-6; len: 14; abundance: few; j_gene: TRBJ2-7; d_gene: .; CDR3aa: CASSRDTGVDEQYF; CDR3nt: TGTGCCAGCAGTAGAGACACCGGGGTCGACGAGCAGTACTTC
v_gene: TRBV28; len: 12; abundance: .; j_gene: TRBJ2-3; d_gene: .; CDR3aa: CASSLGGTTQYF; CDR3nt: TGTGCCAGCAGTTTAGGCGGGACTACGCAGTATTTT
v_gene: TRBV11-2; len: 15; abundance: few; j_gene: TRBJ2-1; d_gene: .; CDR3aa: CASSLAGVSYNEQFF; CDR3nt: TGTGCCAGCAGCTTAGCAGGAGTCTCCTACAATGAGCAGTTCTTC
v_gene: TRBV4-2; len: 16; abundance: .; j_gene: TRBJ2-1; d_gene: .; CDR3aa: CASSQGLALGDNEQFF; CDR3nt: TGTGCCAGCAGCCAAGGACTGGCCCTGGGGGACAATGAGCAGTTCTTC
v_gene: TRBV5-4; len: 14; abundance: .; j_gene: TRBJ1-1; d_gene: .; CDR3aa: CASSPSGLNTEAFF; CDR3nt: TGTGCCAGCAGCCCTTCAGGGTTGAACACTGAAGCTTTCTTT
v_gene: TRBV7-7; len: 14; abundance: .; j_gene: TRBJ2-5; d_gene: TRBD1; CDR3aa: CASSYPGQGETQYF; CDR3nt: TGTGCCAGCAGCTATCCGGGACAGGGAGAGACCCAGTACTTC
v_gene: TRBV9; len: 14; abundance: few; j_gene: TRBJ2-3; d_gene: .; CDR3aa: CASSVESNRDTQYF; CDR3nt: TGTGCCAGCAGCGTAGAGTCCAACCGAGATACGCAGTATTTT
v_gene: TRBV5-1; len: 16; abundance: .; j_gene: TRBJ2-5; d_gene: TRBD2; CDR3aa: CASSIGAGSGQETQYF; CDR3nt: TGCGCCAGCAGTATCGGAGCGGGGAGTGGTCAAGAGACCCAGTACTTC
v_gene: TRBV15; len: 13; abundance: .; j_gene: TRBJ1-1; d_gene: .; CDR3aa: CATSSKMNTEAFF; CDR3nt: TGTGCCACCAGCAGTAAAATGAACACTGAAGCTTTCTTT
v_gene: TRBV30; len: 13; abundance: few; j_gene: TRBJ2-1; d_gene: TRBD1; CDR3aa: CAWRPRGRDEQFF; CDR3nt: TGTGCCTGGAGGCCCAGGGGGCGGGATGAGCAGTTCTTC
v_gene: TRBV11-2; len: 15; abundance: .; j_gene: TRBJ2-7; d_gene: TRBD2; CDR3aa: CASSSRTSGRGEQYF; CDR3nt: TGTGCCAGCAGCTCCCGCACTAGCGGCCGCGGGGAGCAGTACTTC
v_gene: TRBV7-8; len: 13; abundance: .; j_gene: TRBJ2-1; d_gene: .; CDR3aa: CASSMRQDGEQFF; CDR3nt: TGTGCCAGCAGCATGCGACAGGACGGTGAGCAGTTCTTC
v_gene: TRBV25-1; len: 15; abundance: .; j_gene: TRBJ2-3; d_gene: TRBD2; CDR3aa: CASSSASGNTDTQYF; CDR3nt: TGTGCCAGCAGTTCGGCTAGCGGGAACACAGATACGCAGTATTTT
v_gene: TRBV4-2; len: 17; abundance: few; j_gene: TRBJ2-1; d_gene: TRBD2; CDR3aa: CASSQDPPGLGYNEQFF; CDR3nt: TGTGCCAGCAGCCAAGATCCCCCGGGACTAGGGTACAATGAGCAGTTCTTC
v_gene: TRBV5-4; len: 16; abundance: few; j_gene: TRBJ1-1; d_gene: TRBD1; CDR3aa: CASSPRTGPLNTEAFF; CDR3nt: TGTGCCAGCAGCCCCAGGACAGGGCCTTTGAACACTGAAGCTTTCTTT
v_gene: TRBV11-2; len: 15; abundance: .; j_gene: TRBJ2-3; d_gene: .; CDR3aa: CASSLRTAHTDTQYF; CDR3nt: TGTGCCAGCAGCTTAAGGACAGCGCACACAGATACGCAGTATTTT
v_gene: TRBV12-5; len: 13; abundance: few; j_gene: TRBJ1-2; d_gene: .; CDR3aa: CASGHRRGYGYTF; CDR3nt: TGTGCTAGTGGGCACCGACGGGGGTATGGCTACACCTTC
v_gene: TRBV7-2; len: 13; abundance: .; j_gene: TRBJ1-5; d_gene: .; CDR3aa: CASSLATTQPQHF; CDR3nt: TGTGCCAGCAGCTTAGCAACGACACAGCCCCAGCATTTT
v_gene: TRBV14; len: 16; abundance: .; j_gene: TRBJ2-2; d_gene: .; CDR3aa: CASSSTRGPFTGELFF; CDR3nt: TGTGCCAGCAGCTCAACTCGAGGGCCGTTCACCGGGGAGCTGTTTTTT
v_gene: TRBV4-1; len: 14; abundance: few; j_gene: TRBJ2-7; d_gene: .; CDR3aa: CASSSVGRGYEQYF; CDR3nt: TGCGCCAGCAGCTCGGTGGGCAGGGGCTACGAGCAGTACTTC
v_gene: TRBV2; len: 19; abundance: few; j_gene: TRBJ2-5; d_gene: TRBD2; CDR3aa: CASHRLLTSGRWGQETQYF; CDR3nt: TGTGCCAGCCATCGACTTCTGACTAGCGGGAGGTGGGGGCAAGAGACCCAGTACTTC
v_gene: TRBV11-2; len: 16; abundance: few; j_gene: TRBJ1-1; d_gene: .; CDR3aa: CASSYTSGFRNTEAFF; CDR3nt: TGTGCCAGCAGCTATACCTCAGGGTTTAGGAACACTGAAGCTTTCTTT
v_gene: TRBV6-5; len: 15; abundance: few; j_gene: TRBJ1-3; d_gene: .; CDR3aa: CASSYHTGSGNTIYF; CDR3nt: TGTGCCAGCAGTTACCATACAGGGTCTGGAAACACCATATATTTT
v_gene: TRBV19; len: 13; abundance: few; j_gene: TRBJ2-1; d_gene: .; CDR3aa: CASSTSRDNEQFF; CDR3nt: TGTGCCAGTAGTACGTCGAGGGACAATGAGCAGTTCTTC
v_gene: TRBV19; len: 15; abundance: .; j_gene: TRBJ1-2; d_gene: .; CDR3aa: CASSIDHQGLYGYTF; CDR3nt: TGTGCCAGTAGTATAGATCACCAGGGACTATATGGCTACACCTTC
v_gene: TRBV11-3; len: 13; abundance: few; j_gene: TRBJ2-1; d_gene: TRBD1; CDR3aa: CASDRGAYNEQFF; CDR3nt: TGTGCCAGCGACAGGGGAGCCTACAATGAGCAGTTCTTC
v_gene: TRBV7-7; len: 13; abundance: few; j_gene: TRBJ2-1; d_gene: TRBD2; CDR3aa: CASSLGTRNEQFF; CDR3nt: TGTGCTAGCAGCTTAGGGACTAGAAATGAGCAGTTCTTC